These 9 T cell receptor beta chains came from one sample sequenced in a study of blood T cell repertoires in COVID-19. The data were produced by immunoSEQ multiplex PCR, yet TCRdb's version contains in-frame clones alone and is incomplete. The sample has roughly 21,000 clones, approximately 83% seen once. What was sequenced was peripheral blood. These receptor sequences come from a human donor in a cohort sampled during active COVID-19.

This clone was counted once. This chain connects TRBV5-6 to TRBJ2-5; 12 bases fit TRBD2. The CDR3 is 17 residues long. Trimming removed 4 bases from V and 4 bases from J; junction bases left unmatched: 11. The germline V gene encodes CDR1 SGHDT and CDR2 YYEEEE. This CDR3 is CASSTPGLAGGPETQYF. CDR3 sequence (DNA): TGTGCCAGCAGCACCCCGGGCCTAGCGGGGGGGCCAGAGACCCAGTACTTC.

Only a few counts were recorded for this clone. The J gene is TRBJ1-4, the V gene TRBV3-1 (or the pseudogene TRBV3-2); D gene unclear. This CDR3 spans 16 amino acids. V was trimmed by 2 bases and J by 4 bases, leaving 14 bases between them. Germline CDR1 is LGHDT and CDR2 is YNNKEL (reference sequence). In DNA, the CDR3 is TGTGCCAGCAGCCAACTCCGGGGAGTGATTAATGAAAAACTGTTTTTT. Translation gives CASSQLRGVINEKLFF.

The V call is TRBV6-5, the J call TRBJ1-2; D gene ambiguous. Germline V gene data show CDR1 as MNHEY and CDR2 as SVGAGI. V lost 8 bases, J lost 5 bases, and 12 bases lay in between. The CDR3 length is 12 residues. The CDR3 loop is CASGPQRYGYTF. CDR3 sequence (DNA): TGTGCCAGCGGGCCTCAGAGATATGGCTACACCTTC.

The genes are TRBV7-3 and TRBJ1-2, with D perhaps matching TRBD1 (6 bases). CDR3 size: 14 residues. V shed 1 base and J shed 2 bases, with 8 bases lying between them. Germline V gene sequence: CDR1 SGHTA, CDR2 FQGTGA. CDR3 in DNA: TGTGCCAGCAGCTTAATGCAGGGGAACTATGGCTACACCTTC. Its protein is CASSLMQGNYGYTF.

In its sample, this clone ranks as medium-sized. V gene TRBV11-3 combines with J gene TRBJ2-2, with D possibly TRBD1 on 5 matching bases. Germline values: CDR1 SGHNT, CDR2 YENEEA. V was clipped by 6 bases and J by 4 bases, with 12 bases between them. The CDR3 loop spans 14 amino acids. The CDR3 loop reads CASSDSLPTGELFF. The DNA of the CDR3 is TGTGCCAGCAGTGACAGCCTCCCCACCGGGGAGCTGTTTTTT.

The V and J genes are TRBV11-2 and TRBJ2-7, with a weak D call TRBD2 (6 bases). The V end was cut by 1 base, the J end by 0 bases, with 10 bases between. The CDR3 contains 15 residues. Germline loops: CDR1 SGHAT, CDR2 FQNNGV. Written as DNA, the CDR3 is TGTGCCAGCAGCTTAGCGGGGGTCACCTCCTACGAGCAGTACTTC. Translating it yields CASSLAGVTSYEQYF.

The chain couples TRBV11-3 to TRBJ1-1, with 7 positions matching TRBD1. This CDR3 has 15 residues. Trimming cost V 2 bases and J 2 bases; bases outside gene matches: 5. From germline, CDR1 is SGHNT and CDR2 YENEEA. CDR3 sequence (DNA): TGTGCCAGCAGCTTATGGGGGACAGCTAACACTGAAGCTTTCTTT. Translation gives CASSLWGTANTEAFF.

This clone came up a few times. CDR3 DNA sequence: TGTGCCAGCTCACCCCTAGACGGAGGAGCTTTCTTT. It encodes CASSPLDGGAFF. The V and J genes are TRBV18 and TRBJ1-1; D gene unclear. The V end lost 3 bases, the J end lost 10 bases, and 12 bases lay between the germline ends. Germline V CDR1 and CDR2: KGHSH, LQKENI. CDR3 length: 12 residues.

The chain employs TRBV5-1 and TRBJ2-5, with TRBD2 matching 8 bases. This CDR3 comprises 15 residues. Germline values: CDR1 SGHRS, CDR2 YFSETQ. Trimming at V came to 4 bases and at J to 0 bases, leaving 5 bases not matched to a gene. The CDR3 loop reads CASSVGAGDQETQYF. Written as DNA, the CDR3 is TGCGCCAGCAGCGTCGGAGCGGGGGACCAAGAGACCCAGTACTTC.